Listed below are T cell receptor beta chains from one sample, sequenced in a study of T cell responses to AZD1222 COVID-19 vaccine. Clones were read by immunoSEQ multiplex PCR, and TCRdb kept only the in-frame ones, dropping some. Recorded for this sample: 150,000 or so clones. The sample consisted of peripheral blood. The receptors were sampled from an adult in good health. CDR3s include the opening cysteine and the closing phenylalanine or tryptophan. The order of the fields is CDR3 DNA, CDR3 protein, V gene, J gene, D gene, CDR3 length. The D gene is left open where the match is weak.

CDR3nt: TGCGCCAGCAGCTCCCCTGCTGGGACAGGTTTTCTTCTAGCCAAAAACATTCAGTACTTC; CDR3aa: CASSSPAGTGFLLAKNIQYF; v_gene: TRBV5-1; j_gene: TRBJ2-4; d_gene: TRBD1; len: 20
CDR3nt: TGTGCCAGCAGCTTAACCTACCAAGAGACCCAGTACTTC; CDR3aa: CASSLTYQETQYF; v_gene: TRBV7-3; j_gene: TRBJ2-5; d_gene: .; len: 13
CDR3nt: TGTGCCAGCAGCTTACCCCTAGGACAGGGGGCAGATACGCAGTATTTT; CDR3aa: CASSLPLGQGADTQYF; v_gene: TRBV7-2; j_gene: TRBJ2-3; d_gene: TRBD1; len: 16
CDR3nt: TGTGCCAGCAGTGAGTACGGGGAAGGCACTGAAGCTTTCTTT; CDR3aa: CASSEYGEGTEAFF; v_gene: TRBV6-4; j_gene: TRBJ1-1; d_gene: .; len: 14
CDR3nt: TGTGCCAGCAGCTTATGGGGGACAGGGTACCAACTAAATGGCTACACCTTC; CDR3aa: CASSLWGTGYQLNGYTF; v_gene: TRBV7-2; j_gene: TRBJ1-2; d_gene: TRBD1; len: 17
CDR3nt: TGCGCCAGCAGCTTGGCAGGGAGTAGGGAAAAACTGTTTTTT; CDR3aa: CASSLAGSREKLFF; v_gene: TRBV5-1; j_gene: TRBJ1-4; d_gene: .; len: 14
CDR3nt: TGTGCCAGCAGCCAAGAAGGTAGCGGGGCCACCGGGGAGCTGTTTTTT; CDR3aa: CASSQEGSGATGELFF; v_gene: TRBV4-2; j_gene: TRBJ2-2; d_gene: TRBD2; len: 16
CDR3nt: TGCGCCAGCAGCTTGGGAGGGGCCTCAGATACGCAGTATTTT; CDR3aa: CASSLGGASDTQYF; v_gene: TRBV5-1; j_gene: TRBJ2-3; d_gene: .; len: 14
CDR3nt: TGCGCCAGCAGCTTACAGCGGGGGGGACAAGAGACCCAGTACTTC; CDR3aa: CASSLQRGGQETQYF; v_gene: TRBV5-1; j_gene: TRBJ2-5; d_gene: TRBD2; len: 15
CDR3nt: TGTGCCAGCAGTCCGGGGGTGGTGGAGACCCAGTACTTC; CDR3aa: CASSPGVVETQYF; v_gene: TRBV7-2; j_gene: TRBJ2-5; d_gene: .; len: 13
CDR3nt: TGTGCCAGCAGTTACTCGACCAGGGAAGCTTTCTTT; CDR3aa: CASSYSTREAFF; v_gene: TRBV6-2/TRBV6-3; j_gene: TRBJ1-1; d_gene: .; len: 12
CDR3nt: TGTGCCAGCAGCCAGATCAGCGGGGCCCTCTACAATGAGCAGTTCTTC; CDR3aa: CASSQISGALYNEQFF; v_gene: TRBV4-2; j_gene: TRBJ2-1; d_gene: TRBD2; len: 16
CDR3nt: TGCGCCAGCAGCTCGGGATATTCCGGGACAGCACTTGAGCAGTTCTTC; CDR3aa: CASSSGYSGTALEQFF; v_gene: TRBV5-1; j_gene: TRBJ2-1; d_gene: TRBD1; len: 16
CDR3nt: TGTGCCAGCAGCTTAACACGAGGACTAGCGGGATCCAACAATGAGCAGTTCTTC; CDR3aa: CASSLTRGLAGSNNEQFF; v_gene: TRBV7-6; j_gene: TRBJ2-1; d_gene: TRBD2; len: 18
CDR3nt: TGTGCCTGTAACAGGGAGGGAGATTCACCCCTCCACTTT; CDR3aa: CACNREGDSPLHF; v_gene: TRBV30; j_gene: TRBJ1-6; d_gene: .; len: 13
CDR3nt: TGTGCCAGCAGCGTAACAGGGCGGAACACTGAAGCTTTCTTT; CDR3aa: CASSVTGRNTEAFF; v_gene: TRBV9; j_gene: TRBJ1-1; d_gene: .; len: 14
CDR3nt: TGTGCCAGCAGCCAAGACAGGTTCATCTACGAGCAGTACTTC; CDR3aa: CASSQDRFIYEQYF; v_gene: TRBV6-5; j_gene: TRBJ2-7; d_gene: .; len: 14
CDR3nt: TGTGCCAGCAGTATTCGACAATCAACTAATGAAAAACTGTTTTTT; CDR3aa: CASSIRQSTNEKLFF; v_gene: TRBV6-6; j_gene: TRBJ1-4; d_gene: .; len: 15
CDR3nt: TGTGCCAGCTCACCCCCGGGGGGAAGGGCTTACGAGCAGTACTTC; CDR3aa: CASSPPGGRAYEQYF; v_gene: TRBV18; j_gene: TRBJ2-7; d_gene: TRBD2; len: 15
CDR3nt: TGTGCCAGCTCACCGATTACAGGGGGCGGAACTGAAGCTTTCTTT; CDR3aa: CASSPITGGGTEAFF; v_gene: TRBV18; j_gene: TRBJ1-1; d_gene: TRBD1; len: 15
CDR3nt: TGCAGCGTTGAAGATCCCGCGGGACAGGGGACCTACAATGAGCAGTTCTTC; CDR3aa: CSVEDPAGQGTYNEQFF; v_gene: TRBV29-1; j_gene: TRBJ2-1; d_gene: TRBD1; len: 17
CDR3nt: TGTGCCAGCAGCTTAGGCGGGTATGCCGGGGAGCTGTTTTTT; CDR3aa: CASSLGGYAGELFF; v_gene: TRBV7-9; j_gene: TRBJ2-2; d_gene: .; len: 14
CDR3nt: TGTGCCAGTAGTACCAACTTAGGCTACACCTTC; CDR3aa: CASSTNLGYTF; v_gene: TRBV19; j_gene: TRBJ1-2; d_gene: .; len: 11
CDR3nt: TGTGCCAGCAGCTCCTGGACTAGCTCTAGCACAGATACGCAGTATTTT; CDR3aa: CASSSWTSSSTDTQYF; v_gene: TRBV7-8; j_gene: TRBJ2-3; d_gene: TRBD2; len: 16
CDR3nt: TGTGCCAGCAGCTCTATTGAGGGGCTACTCTTTCTCGAGCCCCAGCATTTT; CDR3aa: CASSSIEGLLFLEPQHF; v_gene: TRBV6-2/TRBV6-3; j_gene: TRBJ1-5; d_gene: .; len: 17
CDR3nt: TGTGCCAGCAGCTTATCTGCTGGCAAGGGTTTCTTT; CDR3aa: CASSLSAGKGFF; v_gene: TRBV7-2; j_gene: TRBJ1-1; d_gene: .; len: 12
CDR3nt: TGCGCCAGCAGCTTGGTGGGACAGACCTATGGCTACACCTTC; CDR3aa: CASSLVGQTYGYTF; v_gene: TRBV5-1; j_gene: TRBJ1-2; d_gene: TRBD1; len: 14
CDR3nt: TGTGCCAGCAGCCTCGGACCTAATGAAAAACTGTTTTTT; CDR3aa: CASSLGPNEKLFF; v_gene: TRBV7-3; j_gene: TRBJ1-4; d_gene: .; len: 13
CDR3nt: TGTGCCAGCAGTTACCTGGGCTCCTATAATTCACCCCTCCACTTT; CDR3aa: CASSYLGSYNSPLHF; v_gene: TRBV6-2/TRBV6-3; j_gene: TRBJ1-6; d_gene: .; len: 15
CDR3nt: TGTGCCACCTCCACTAGTCATGAGCAGTTCTTC; CDR3aa: CATSTSHEQFF; v_gene: TRBV10-3; j_gene: TRBJ2-1; d_gene: .; len: 11
CDR3nt: TGTGCCAGCAGTTACTCGATGCGTGTCCGCGCTTATGGCTACACCTTC; CDR3aa: CASSYSMRVRAYGYTF; v_gene: TRBV6-2/TRBV6-3; j_gene: TRBJ1-2; d_gene: .; len: 16
CDR3nt: TGTGCCAGCAGCTTACATCGGGGGCAGGGTCGGAGCGGAGCCTACGAGCAGTACTTC; CDR3aa: CASSLHRGQGRSGAYEQYF; v_gene: TRBV7-9; j_gene: TRBJ2-7; d_gene: .; len: 19
CDR3nt: TGTGCCAGCAGTGTCGCTAGCGGGGGGGCCGCGACCCAGTACTTC; CDR3aa: CASSVASGGAATQYF; v_gene: TRBV25-1; j_gene: TRBJ2-5; d_gene: TRBD2; len: 15
CDR3nt: TGTGCCAGTCGTCTAGCGGGGGGGCCGGGCAATGAGCAGTTCTTC; CDR3aa: CASRLAGGPGNEQFF; v_gene: TRBV3-1/TRBV3-2; j_gene: TRBJ2-1; d_gene: TRBD2; len: 15
CDR3nt: TGCAGTGTCGGAGGAGCGTCGGGGCAGTACTTC; CDR3aa: CSVGGASGQYF; v_gene: TRBV20-1; j_gene: TRBJ2-7; d_gene: .; len: 11
CDR3nt: TGTGCCACCAGCAGAGATTTGGGGGAGAGCTCCTATAATTCACCCCTCCACTTT; CDR3aa: CATSRDLGESSYNSPLHF; v_gene: TRBV15; j_gene: TRBJ1-6; d_gene: .; len: 18
CDR3nt: TGTGCCAGCAGTTTATTAACCATGAACACTGAAGCTTTCTTT; CDR3aa: CASSLLTMNTEAFF; v_gene: TRBV28; j_gene: TRBJ1-1; d_gene: .; len: 14
CDR3nt: TGCGCCAGCAGCCAAGAACTAGGGCGGTGGGGTGGCTACACCTTC; CDR3aa: CASSQELGRWGGYTF; v_gene: TRBV4-3; j_gene: TRBJ1-2; d_gene: .; len: 15
CDR3nt: TGTGCCAGCTCGACCGGCTACCAGACAGGGGACTATGGCTACACCTTC; CDR3aa: CASSTGYQTGDYGYTF; v_gene: TRBV18; j_gene: TRBJ1-2; d_gene: TRBD1; len: 16
CDR3nt: TGTGCCAGCAGTTACTCTGGGACAGGGTACAATGAGCAGTTCTTC; CDR3aa: CASSYSGTGYNEQFF; v_gene: TRBV6-5; j_gene: TRBJ2-1; d_gene: TRBD1; len: 15
CDR3nt: TGTGCCAGCAGTTCTCAGGATCTGTACCAAGAGACCCAGTACTTC; CDR3aa: CASSSQDLYQETQYF; v_gene: TRBV6-6; j_gene: TRBJ2-5; d_gene: .; len: 15
CDR3nt: TGTGCCAGCAGTGGCCCTGCAGGACTAGCGGGGATCCCCTACGAGCAGTACTTC; CDR3aa: CASSGPAGLAGIPYEQYF; v_gene: TRBV25-1; j_gene: TRBJ2-7; d_gene: TRBD2; len: 18
CDR3nt: TGTGCCAGCTCTCAAGGGACTAGCCGCAGCTCCTACGAGCAGTACTTC; CDR3aa: CASSQGTSRSSYEQYF; v_gene: TRBV18; j_gene: TRBJ2-7; d_gene: TRBD2; len: 16
CDR3nt: TGTGCCAGCAGCCGAGACAGCAGAAACACCATATATTTT; CDR3aa: CASSRDSRNTIYF; v_gene: TRBV9; j_gene: TRBJ1-3; d_gene: .; len: 13
CDR3nt: TGTGCCAGCAGCCAAGGGTTTAGACGTACCGGGGAGCTGTTTTTT; CDR3aa: CASSQGFRRTGELFF; v_gene: TRBV3-1/TRBV3-2; j_gene: TRBJ2-2; d_gene: .; len: 15
CDR3nt: TGTGCCTGGAGACGTGATTCGAATCAGCCCCAGCATTTT; CDR3aa: CAWRRDSNQPQHF; v_gene: TRBV30; j_gene: TRBJ1-5; d_gene: .; len: 13
CDR3nt: TGTGCCTGGAGTGTTCAGTATAACACCGGGGAGCTGTTTTTT; CDR3aa: CAWSVQYNTGELFF; v_gene: TRBV30; j_gene: TRBJ2-2; d_gene: .; len: 14
CDR3nt: TGTGCCAGCAGCTTACAGGGGGTGTCGGGGAGCTCTGGCTACACCTTC; CDR3aa: CASSLQGVSGSSGYTF; v_gene: TRBV7-9; j_gene: TRBJ1-2; d_gene: TRBD1; len: 16
CDR3nt: TGTGCCAGCAGCCGGAGTGAGGTGGTCACTGAAGCTTTCTTT; CDR3aa: CASSRSEVVTEAFF; v_gene: TRBV2; j_gene: TRBJ1-1; d_gene: .; len: 14
CDR3nt: TGTGCCAGCATCCGCCGGGACAGGGAGCAAGAGACCCAGTACTTC; CDR3aa: CASIRRDREQETQYF; v_gene: TRBV28; j_gene: TRBJ2-5; d_gene: TRBD1; len: 15
CDR3nt: TGTGCCAGCGATAGGGACCGCTCCTACAATGAGCAGTTCTTC; CDR3aa: CASDRDRSYNEQFF; v_gene: TRBV6-5; j_gene: TRBJ2-1; d_gene: .; len: 14
CDR3nt: TGCGCCAGCAGCTTAACGGCAGGAGAAAAACTGTTTTTT; CDR3aa: CASSLTAGEKLFF; v_gene: TRBV5-1; j_gene: TRBJ1-4; d_gene: .; len: 13
CDR3nt: TGTGCCAGCAGCTTAGGGGCAGCCTTTAACTATGGCTACACCTTC; CDR3aa: CASSLGAAFNYGYTF; v_gene: TRBV11-2; j_gene: TRBJ1-2; d_gene: .; len: 15